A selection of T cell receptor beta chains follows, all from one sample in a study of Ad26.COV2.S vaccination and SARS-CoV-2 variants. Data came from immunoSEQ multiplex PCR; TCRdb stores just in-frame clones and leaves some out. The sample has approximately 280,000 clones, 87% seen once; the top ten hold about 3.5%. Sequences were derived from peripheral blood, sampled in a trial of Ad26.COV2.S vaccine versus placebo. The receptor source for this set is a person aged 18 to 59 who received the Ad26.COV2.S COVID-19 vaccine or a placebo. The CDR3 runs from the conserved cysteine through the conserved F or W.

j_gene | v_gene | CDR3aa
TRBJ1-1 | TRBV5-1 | CASSLRPGENTEAFF
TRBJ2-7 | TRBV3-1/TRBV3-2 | CASSQGGGTGPYEQYF
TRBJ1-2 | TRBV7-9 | CASGGTNYGYTF
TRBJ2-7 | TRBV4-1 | CASSQSGTVSQKYF
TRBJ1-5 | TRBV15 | CATSRDVSVGKGALRQPQHF
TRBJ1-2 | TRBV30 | CAWSTGLAYGYTF
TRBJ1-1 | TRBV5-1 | CASSPGTGNEGAFF
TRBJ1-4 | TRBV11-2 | CASSFQPTGEKLFF
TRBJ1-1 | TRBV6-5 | CASNSGQGSTEAFF
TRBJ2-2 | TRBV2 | CAKGSSGHTGELFF
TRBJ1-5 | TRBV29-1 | CSVECLRDISQPQHF
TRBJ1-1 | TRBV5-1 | CASSPRLGIDTEAFF
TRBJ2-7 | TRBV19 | CASSIGAGRREDREQYF
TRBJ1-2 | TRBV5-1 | CASSLVGVASGYTF
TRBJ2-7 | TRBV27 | CASSFRGLLSYEQYF
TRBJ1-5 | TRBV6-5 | CASSYSGDGSQPQHF
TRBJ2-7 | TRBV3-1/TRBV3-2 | CASSQGTSGIVYF
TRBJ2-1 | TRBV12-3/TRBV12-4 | CASSQRGDEQFF
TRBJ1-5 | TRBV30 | CAWSAGASWGNQPQHF
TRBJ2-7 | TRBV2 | CASSEGLTRQYF
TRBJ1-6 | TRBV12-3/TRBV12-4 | CASSLGPGSPLHF
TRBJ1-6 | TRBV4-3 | CASSQDRADRGRRGGTPLHF
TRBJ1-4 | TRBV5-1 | CASSLGGKGEKLFF
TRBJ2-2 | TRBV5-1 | CASSWTGTANTGELFF
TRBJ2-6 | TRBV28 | CASSLGGALSGANVLTF
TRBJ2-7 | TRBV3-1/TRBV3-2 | CASSQVWGEAGLNYEQYF
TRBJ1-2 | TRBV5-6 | CASSFQTSYGYTF
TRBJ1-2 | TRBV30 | CARGDRGGGYGYTF
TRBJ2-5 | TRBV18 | CASSPPGSRETQYF
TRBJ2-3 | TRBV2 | CASQFTRADTQYF
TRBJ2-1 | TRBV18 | CASSYGTSGGPHEQFF
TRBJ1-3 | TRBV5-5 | CASSALQGASGNTIYF
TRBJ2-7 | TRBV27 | CASRGTWGTYEQYF
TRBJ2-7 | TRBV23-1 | CASSPEGQVTYEQYF
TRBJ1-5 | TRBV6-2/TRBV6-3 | CASSPREGVRLFTPQHF
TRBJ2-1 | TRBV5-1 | CASSPPAAGAYNEQFF
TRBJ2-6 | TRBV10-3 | CAISAAGVRDRQVVNVLTF
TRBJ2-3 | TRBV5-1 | CASSWGLGQTDTQYF
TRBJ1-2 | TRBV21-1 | CASIALQNGYTF
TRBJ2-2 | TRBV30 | CAWRGSGRKAGELFF
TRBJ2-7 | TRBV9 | CASSHGTGGDYEQYF
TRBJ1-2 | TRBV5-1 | CASSHGQGANGYTF
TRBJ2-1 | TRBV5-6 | CASSLYPLKGQFF
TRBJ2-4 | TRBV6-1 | CASSDGSLAKNIQYF
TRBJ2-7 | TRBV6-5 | CASRGETDEQYF
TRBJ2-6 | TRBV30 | CAWSGGSSGANVLTF
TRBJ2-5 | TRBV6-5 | CASSYSPQGGQETQYF
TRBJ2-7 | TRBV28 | CASSFSGASSYEQYF
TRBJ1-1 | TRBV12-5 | CASGLRRGLNTEAFF
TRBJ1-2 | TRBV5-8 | CASSWEGYRSYGYTF
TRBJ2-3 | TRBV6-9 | CASRRTSAGGTDTQYF
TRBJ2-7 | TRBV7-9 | CASSLQGAVSYEQYF
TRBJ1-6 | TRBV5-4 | CASSSSRSRGVNSPLHF
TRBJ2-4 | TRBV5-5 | CASSPGTSGHIQYF
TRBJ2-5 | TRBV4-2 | CASSQEPGQGWETQYF